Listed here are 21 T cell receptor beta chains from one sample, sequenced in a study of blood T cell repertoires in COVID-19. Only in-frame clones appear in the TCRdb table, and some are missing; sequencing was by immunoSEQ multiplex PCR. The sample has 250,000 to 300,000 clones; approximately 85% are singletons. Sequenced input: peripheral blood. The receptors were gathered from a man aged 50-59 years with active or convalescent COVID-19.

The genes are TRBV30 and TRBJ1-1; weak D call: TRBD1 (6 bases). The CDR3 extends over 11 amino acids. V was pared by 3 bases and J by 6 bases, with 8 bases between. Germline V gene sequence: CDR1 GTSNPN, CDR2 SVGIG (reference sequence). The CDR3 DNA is TGTGCCTGGAGGGACAGCTCTGAAGCTTTCTTT. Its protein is CAWRDSSEAFF.

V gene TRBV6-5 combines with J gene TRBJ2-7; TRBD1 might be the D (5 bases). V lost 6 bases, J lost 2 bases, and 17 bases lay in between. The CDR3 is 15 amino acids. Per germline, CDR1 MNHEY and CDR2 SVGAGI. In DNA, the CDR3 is TGTGCCAGCAGACGCAACGACAGTCCCCCCTACGAGCAGTACTTC. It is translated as CASRRNDSPPYEQYF.

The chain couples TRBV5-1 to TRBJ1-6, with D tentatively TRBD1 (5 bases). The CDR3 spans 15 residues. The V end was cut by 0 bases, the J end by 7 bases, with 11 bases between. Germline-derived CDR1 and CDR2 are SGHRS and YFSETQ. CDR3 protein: CASSLGAGRNSPLHF. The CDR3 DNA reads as TGCGCCAGCAGCTTGGGGGCAGGGAGGAATTCACCCCTCCACTTT.

For the CDR3, the DNA is TGCGCCAGCAGCCAAGATACGAGCGTGAACACTGAAGCTTTCTTT. It codes for CASSQDTSVNTEAFF. The chain carries TRBV4-1 and TRBJ1-1; D unclear. This CDR3 region has 15 residues. The V end lost 0 bases, the J end lost 0 bases, and 8 bases lay between the germline ends. CDR1 and CDR2 from the germline V gene are MGHRA and YSYEKL.

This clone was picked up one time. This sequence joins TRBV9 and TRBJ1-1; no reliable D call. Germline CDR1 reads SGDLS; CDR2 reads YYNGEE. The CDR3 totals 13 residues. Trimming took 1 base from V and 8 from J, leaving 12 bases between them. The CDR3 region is CASSVNPVTEAFF. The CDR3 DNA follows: TGTGCCAGCAGCGTAAATCCAGTTACCGAAGCTTTCTTT.

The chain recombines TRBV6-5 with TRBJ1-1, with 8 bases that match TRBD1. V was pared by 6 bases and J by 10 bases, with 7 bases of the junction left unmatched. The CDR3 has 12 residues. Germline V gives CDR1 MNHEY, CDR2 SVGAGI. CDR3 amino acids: CASSKSGGRAFF. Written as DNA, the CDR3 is TGTGCCAGCAGCAAATCAGGGGGCAGAGCTTTCTTT.

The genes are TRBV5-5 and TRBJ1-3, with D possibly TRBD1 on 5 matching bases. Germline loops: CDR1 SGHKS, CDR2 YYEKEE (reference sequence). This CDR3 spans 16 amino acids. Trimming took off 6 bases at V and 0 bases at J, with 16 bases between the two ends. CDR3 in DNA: TGTGCCAGCACCCTCACTGGGGCGCACTCTGGAAACACCATATATTTT. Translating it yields CASTLTGAHSGNTIYF.

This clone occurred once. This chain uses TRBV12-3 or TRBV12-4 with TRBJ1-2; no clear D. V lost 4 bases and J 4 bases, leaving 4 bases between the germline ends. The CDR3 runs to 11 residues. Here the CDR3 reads CASSSGYGYTF. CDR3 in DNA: TGTGCCAGCAGTTCGGGCTATGGCTACACCTTC.

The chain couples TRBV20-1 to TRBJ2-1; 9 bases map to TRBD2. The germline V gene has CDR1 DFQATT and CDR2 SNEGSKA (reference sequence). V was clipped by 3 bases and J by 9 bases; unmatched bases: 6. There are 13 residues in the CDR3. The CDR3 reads CSASNSGRGEQFF. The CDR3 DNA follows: TGCAGTGCTAGTAATAGCGGGAGAGGTGAGCAGTTCTTC.

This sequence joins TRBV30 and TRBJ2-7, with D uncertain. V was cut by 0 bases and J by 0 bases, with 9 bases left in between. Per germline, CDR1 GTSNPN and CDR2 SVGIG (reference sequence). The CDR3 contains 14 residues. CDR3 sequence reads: CAWSVLGPSYEQYF. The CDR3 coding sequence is TGTGCCTGGAGTGTTCTTGGGCCCTCCTACGAGCAGTACTTC.

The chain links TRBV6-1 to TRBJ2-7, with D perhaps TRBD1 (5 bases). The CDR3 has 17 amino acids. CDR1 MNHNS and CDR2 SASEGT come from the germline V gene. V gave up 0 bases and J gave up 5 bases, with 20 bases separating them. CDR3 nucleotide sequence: TGTGCCAGCAGTGAAGCGGTTTTGGGGCCACCCAGGAACGAGCAGTACTTC. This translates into CASSEAVLGPPRNEQYF.

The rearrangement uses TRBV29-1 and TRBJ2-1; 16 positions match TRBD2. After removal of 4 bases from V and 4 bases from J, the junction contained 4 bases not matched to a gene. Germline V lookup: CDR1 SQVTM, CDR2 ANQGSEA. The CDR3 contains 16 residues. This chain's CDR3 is CSVVGLAGGGYNEQFF. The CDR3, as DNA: TGCAGCGTTGTGGGACTAGCGGGAGGGGGATACAATGAGCAGTTCTTC.

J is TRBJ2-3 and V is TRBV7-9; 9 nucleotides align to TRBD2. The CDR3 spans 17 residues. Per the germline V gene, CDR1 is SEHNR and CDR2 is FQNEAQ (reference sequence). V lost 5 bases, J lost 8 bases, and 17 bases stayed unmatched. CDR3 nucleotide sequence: TGTGCCAGCAGCGGGGAGGGACTAGCCTCTATACGCGGTACGCAGTATTTT. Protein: CASSGEGLASIRGTQYF. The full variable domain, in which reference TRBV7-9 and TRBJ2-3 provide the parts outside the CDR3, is DTGVSQNPRHKITKRGQNVTFRCDPISEHNRLYWYRQTLGQGPEFLTYFQNEAQLEKSRLLSDRFSAERPKGSFSTLEIQRTEQGDSAMYLCASSGEGLASIRGTQYFGPGTRLTVL.

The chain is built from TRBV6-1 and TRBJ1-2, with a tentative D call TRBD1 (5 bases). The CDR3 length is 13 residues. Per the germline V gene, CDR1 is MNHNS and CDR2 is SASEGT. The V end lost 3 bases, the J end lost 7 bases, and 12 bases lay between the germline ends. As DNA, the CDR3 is TGTGCCAGCAGTGATACTCACGGGGGTGGCTACACCTTC. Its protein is CASSDTHGGGYTF.

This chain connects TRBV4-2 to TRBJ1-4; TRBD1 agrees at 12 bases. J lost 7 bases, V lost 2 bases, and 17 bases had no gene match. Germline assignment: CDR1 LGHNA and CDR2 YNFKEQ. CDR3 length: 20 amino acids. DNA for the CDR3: TGTGCCAGCAGCCAACCCGGCCCCGGGACAGGGGGCGAATCCGGTGAAAAACTGTTTTTT. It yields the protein CASSQPGPGTGGESGEKLFF.

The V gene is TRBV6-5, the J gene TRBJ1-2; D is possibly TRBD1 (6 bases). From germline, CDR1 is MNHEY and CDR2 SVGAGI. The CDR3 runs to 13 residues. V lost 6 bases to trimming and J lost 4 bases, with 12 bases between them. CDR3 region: CASSEGVSYGYTF. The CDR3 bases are TGTGCCAGCAGCGAGGGGGTTAGCTATGGCTACACCTTC.

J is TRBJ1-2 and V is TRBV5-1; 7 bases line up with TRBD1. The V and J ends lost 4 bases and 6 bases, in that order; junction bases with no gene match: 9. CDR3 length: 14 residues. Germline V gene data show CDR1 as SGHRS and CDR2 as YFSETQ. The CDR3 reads CASSPGQALDGYTF. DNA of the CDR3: TGCGCCAGCAGCCCCGGACAGGCCTTGGATGGCTACACCTTC.

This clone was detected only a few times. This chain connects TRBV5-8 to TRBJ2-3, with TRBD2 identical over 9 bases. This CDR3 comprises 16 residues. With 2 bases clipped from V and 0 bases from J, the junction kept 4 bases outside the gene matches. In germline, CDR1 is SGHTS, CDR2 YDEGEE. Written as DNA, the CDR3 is TGTGCCAGCAGCTTAATCACTAGCGGGAGCACAGATACGCAGTATTTT. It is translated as CASSLITSGSTDTQYF.

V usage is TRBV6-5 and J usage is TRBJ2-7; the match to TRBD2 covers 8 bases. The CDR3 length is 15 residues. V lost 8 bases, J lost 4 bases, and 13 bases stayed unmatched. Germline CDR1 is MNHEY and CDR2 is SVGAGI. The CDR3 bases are TGTGCCAGCCTCGCGGGGGGACTAGTAAAATACGAGCAGTACTTC. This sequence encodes CASLAGGLVKYEQYF.

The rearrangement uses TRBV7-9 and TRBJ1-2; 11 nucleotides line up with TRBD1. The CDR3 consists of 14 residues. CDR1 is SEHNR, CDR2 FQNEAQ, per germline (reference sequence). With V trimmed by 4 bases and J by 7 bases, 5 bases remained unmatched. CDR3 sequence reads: CASSSDRGLFGYTF. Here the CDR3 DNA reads TGTGCCAGCAGCTCGGACAGGGGGCTTTTTGGCTACACCTTC.

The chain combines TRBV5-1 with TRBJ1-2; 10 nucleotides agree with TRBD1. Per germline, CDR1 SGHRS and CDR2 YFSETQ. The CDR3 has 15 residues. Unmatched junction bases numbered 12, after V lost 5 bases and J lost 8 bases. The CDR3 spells CASSSTGTGERGYTF. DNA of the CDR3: TGCGCCAGCAGTTCAACCGGGACAGGGGAAAGAGGCTACACCTTC. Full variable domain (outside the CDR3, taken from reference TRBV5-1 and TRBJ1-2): KAGVTQTPRYLIKTRGQQVTLSCSPISGHRSVSWYQQTPGQGLQFLFEYFSETQRNKGNFPGRFSGRQFSNSRSEMNVSTLELGDSALYLCASSSTGTGERGYTFGSGTRLTVV.